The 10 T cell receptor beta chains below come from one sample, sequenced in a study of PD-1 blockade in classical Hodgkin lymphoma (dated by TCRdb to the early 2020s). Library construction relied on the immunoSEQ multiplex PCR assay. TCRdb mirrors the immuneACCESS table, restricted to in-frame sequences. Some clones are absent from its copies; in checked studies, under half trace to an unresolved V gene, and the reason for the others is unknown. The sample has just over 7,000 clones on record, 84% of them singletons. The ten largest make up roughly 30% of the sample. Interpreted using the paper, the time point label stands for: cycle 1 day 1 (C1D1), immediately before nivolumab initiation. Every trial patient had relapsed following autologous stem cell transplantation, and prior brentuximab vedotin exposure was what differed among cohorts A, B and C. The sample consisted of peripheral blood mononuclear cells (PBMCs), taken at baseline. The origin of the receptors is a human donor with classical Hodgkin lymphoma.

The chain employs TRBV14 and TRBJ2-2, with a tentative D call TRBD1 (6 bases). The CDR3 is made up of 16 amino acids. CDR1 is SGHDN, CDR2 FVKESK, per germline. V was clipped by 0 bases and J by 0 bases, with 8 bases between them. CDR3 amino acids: CASSQDRTANTGELFF. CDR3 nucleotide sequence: TGTGCCAGCAGCCAAGATAGGACAGCGAACACCGGGGAGCTGTTTTTT.

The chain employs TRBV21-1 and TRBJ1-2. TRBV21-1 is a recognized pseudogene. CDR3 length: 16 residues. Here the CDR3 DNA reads TGTGCCAGCAGCTACCGAATAGCTACAGAAGACCTATGGCTACACTTC. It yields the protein CASSYRIATEDLWLHF.

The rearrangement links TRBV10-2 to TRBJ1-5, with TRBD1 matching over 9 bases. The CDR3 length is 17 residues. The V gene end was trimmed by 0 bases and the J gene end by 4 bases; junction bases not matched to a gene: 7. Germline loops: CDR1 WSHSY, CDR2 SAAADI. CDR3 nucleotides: TGCGCCAGCAGTGAGTCCGATCCGGGACAGGGTAATCAGCCCCAGCATTTT. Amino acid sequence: CASSESDPGQGNQPQHF.

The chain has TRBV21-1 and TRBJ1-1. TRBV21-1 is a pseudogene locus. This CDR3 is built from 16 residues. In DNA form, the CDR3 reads TGTGCCAGCAGGGCCTCTGTAGCCACAATTCGCACTGAAGCTTTCTTT. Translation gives CASRASVATIRTEAFF.

In DNA form, the CDR3 reads TGTGCCAGCAGCTCCGGAGGAGGACGTCTCTACGAGCAGTACTTC. Its translation: CASSSGGGRLYEQYF. The chain is built from TRBV7-9 and TRBJ2-7; a weak D match, TRBD2 (5 bases). The ends were cut back, 4 bases at V and 3 bases at J, with 16 bases in the middle. CDR3 size: 15 residues. From germline, CDR1 is SEHNR and CDR2 FQNEAQ (reference sequence).

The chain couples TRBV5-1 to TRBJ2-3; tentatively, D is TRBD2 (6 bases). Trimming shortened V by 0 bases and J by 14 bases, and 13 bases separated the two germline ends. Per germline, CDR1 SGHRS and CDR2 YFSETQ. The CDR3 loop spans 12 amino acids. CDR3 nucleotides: TGCGCCAGCAGCTTGGGAGGCGGGGCAGTGTATTTT. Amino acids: CASSLGGGAVYF.

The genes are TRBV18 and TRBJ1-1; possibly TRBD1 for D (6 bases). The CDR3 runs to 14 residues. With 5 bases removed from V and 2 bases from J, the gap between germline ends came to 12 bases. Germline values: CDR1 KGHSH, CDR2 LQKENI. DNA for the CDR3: TGTGCCAGCTCATCTAACAGGGAAAACACTGAAGCTTTCTTT. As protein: CASSSNRENTEAFF.

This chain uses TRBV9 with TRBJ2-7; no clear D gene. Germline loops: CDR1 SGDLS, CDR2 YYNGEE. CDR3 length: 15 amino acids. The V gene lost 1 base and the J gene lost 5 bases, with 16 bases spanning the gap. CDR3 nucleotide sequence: TGTGCCAGCAGCGTAAGCATGGGGTCAAGGCACGAGCAGTACTTC. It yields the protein CASSVSMGSRHEQYF.

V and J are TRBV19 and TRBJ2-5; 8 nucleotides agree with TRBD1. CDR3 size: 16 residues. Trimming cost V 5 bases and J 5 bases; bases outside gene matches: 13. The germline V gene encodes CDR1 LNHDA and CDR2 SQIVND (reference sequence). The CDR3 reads CASSPHRTGRAETQYF. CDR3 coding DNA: TGTGCCAGTAGTCCCCACAGGACAGGGCGGGCGGAGACCCAGTACTTC.

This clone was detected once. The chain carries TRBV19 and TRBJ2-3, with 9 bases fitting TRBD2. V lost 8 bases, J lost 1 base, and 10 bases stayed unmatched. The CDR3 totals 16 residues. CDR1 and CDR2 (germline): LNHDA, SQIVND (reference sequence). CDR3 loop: CASGKVAGVGTDTQYF. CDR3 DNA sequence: TGTGCCAGTGGTAAGGTAGCGGGAGTTGGCACAGATACGCAGTATTTT.